This passage covers 10 T cell receptor beta chains from one sample sequenced in a study of shared clonotypes between healthy human individuals. The naive CD8 population came from CD45RO-negative cells selected for CCR7, without terminally differentiated effector memory CD45RA+ cells. Some clones are missing from TCRdb's copy, which holds only in-frame ones; the method was immunoSEQ multiplex PCR. The table shows about 2.1 million clones, with about 94% occurring only once. The sample comprised naive CD8+ T cells from PBMCs. The receptors were sampled from a man between 18 and 35 years old in good health. Some clones in this sample may be carry-over from other donors' samples.

The J gene is TRBJ1-1, the V gene TRBV9; TRBD1 aligns across 7 bases. The germline V gene encodes CDR1 SGDLS and CDR2 YYNGEE. The CDR3 has 13 residues. Germline trimming cut 3 bases from V and 8 bases from J; bases unmatched to any gene: 7. The CDR3 spells CASSAGTAFEAFF. The CDR3 DNA sequence: TGTGCCAGCAGCGCAGGGACAGCTTTCGAAGCTTTCTTT.

This chain connects TRBV7-2 to TRBJ2-6; a weak D match, TRBD1 (6 bases). CDR3 size: 17 residues. V was shortened by 4 bases and J by 4 bases, with 17 bases between the two germline ends. Looked up from germline, CDR1 is SGHTA and CDR2 is FQGNSA. The CDR3 protein is CASSSRVQGSGANVLTF. The CDR3, as DNA: TGTGCCAGCAGCTCGAGGGTACAGGGATCGGGGGCCAACGTCCTGACTTTC.

The rearrangement uses TRBV7-8 and TRBJ1-2; no firm D call. The CDR3 runs 16 residues. V was clipped by 8 bases and J by 1 base, with 20 bases between them. CDR1 SGHVS and CDR2 FQNEAQ come from the germline V gene. The CDR3 reads CASEILKNDNNYGYTF. CDR3 sequence (DNA): TGTGCCAGCGAAATATTAAAGAACGATAATAACTATGGCTACACCTTC.

This clone showed up just a few times. The chain carries TRBV2 and TRBJ1-1; no firm D call. Trimming cost V 6 bases and J 7 bases, with 9 bases left between them. The CDR3 has 11 residues. CDR1 is SNHLY and CDR2 is FYNNEI in the germline V gene. The CDR3 DNA is TGTGCCAGCAGCCCCGCCTATGAAGCTTTCTTT. It is translated as CASSPAYEAFF.

This chain connects TRBV13 to TRBJ1-1; maybe TRBD1 (5 bases). The CDR3 is 14 amino acids. Germline V lookup: CDR1 PRHDT, CDR2 FYEKMQ (reference sequence). V was trimmed by 5 bases and J by 4 bases, leaving 14 bases between them. This chain's CDR3 is CASSATGPITEAFF. The DNA of the CDR3 is TGTGCCAGCAGCGCGACGGGGCCGATCACTGAAGCTTTCTTT. The full variable domain, completed using reference TRBV13 and TRBJ1-1, is AAGVIQSPRHLIKEKRETATLKCYPIPRHDTVYWYQQGPGQDPQFLISFYEKMQSDKGSIPDRFSAQQFSDYHSELNMSSLELGDSALYFCASSATGPITEAFFGQGTRLTVV.

The chain recombines TRBV10-3 with TRBJ2-1; D could derive from TRBD1 or TRBD2 (5 bases each). CDR1 and CDR2 (germline): ENHRY, SYGVKD. There are 14 residues in the CDR3. Trimming cost V 4 bases and J 4 bases, with 11 bases left between them. The CDR3 here is CAISVGAVYNEQFF. The DNA for the CDR3 is TGTGCCATCAGTGTCGGGGCGGTTTACAATGAGCAGTTCTTC.

The J gene is TRBJ2-7, the V gene TRBV7-9; 7 bases map to TRBD1. The CDR3 loop spans 14 amino acids. Germline CDR1 SEHNR, CDR2 FQNEAQ (reference sequence). J was trimmed by 3 bases and V by 5 bases; bases with no gene match: 7. The CDR3 here is CASSLTTGFYEQYF. The CDR3 nucleotides are TGTGCCAGCAGCCTTACGACAGGGTTCTACGAGCAGTACTTC.

This chain connects TRBV2 to TRBJ2-3, with a tentative D call TRBD2 (6 bases). Germline values: CDR1 SNHLY, CDR2 FYNNEI. The CDR3 has 13 amino acids. V lost 9 bases, J lost 3 bases, and 13 bases lay in between. The CDR3 loop reads CARTGVGTDTQYF. CDR3 in DNA: TGTGCCAGAACGGGGGTGGGGACAGATACGCAGTATTTT.

The chain links TRBV10-3 to TRBJ2-7; 11 bases match TRBD2. The ends lost 11 bases at V and 2 bases at J; junction bases unmatched: 8. Per the germline V gene, CDR1 is ENHRY and CDR2 is SYGVKD. CDR3 length: 14 residues. CDR3 coding DNA: TGTGCCTCGTTGGGGACTAGCGGAACCTACGAGCAGTACTTC. It translates to CASLGTSGTYEQYF.

The CDR3 DNA follows: TGTGCCAGCAGTGAACCCAGGACCTCATACGAGCAGTACTTC. It translates to CASSEPRTSYEQYF. The V and J genes are TRBV6-1 and TRBJ2-7; D gene ambiguous. The CDR3 covers 14 residues. Between the trimmed V and J ends, which lost 2 bases and 4 bases, there was a span of 12 bases. CDR1 and CDR2 (germline): MNHNS, SASEGT.